The table lists the clone carrying this T cell receptor beta chain with a count of one. Profiled with immunoSEQ multiplex PCR; TCRdb holds only in-frame clones, not every one. The table lists around 70,000 clones, roughly 85% of them singletons. This sample is part of a study of T cell responses to AZD1222 COVID-19 vaccine. The V segment lost 0 bases and the J segment 3 bases; nucleotides outside the gene matches: 6. There are 17 residues in the CDR3. Germline V gene data show CDR1 as MNHEY and CDR2 as SVGEGT. The sequencing used peripheral blood, collected on day 0 of AZD1222 vaccination. The rearrangement joins TRBV6-2 or TRBV6-3 to TRBJ1-5; 9 bases line up with TRBD1. The receptor's source is an adult in good health. DNA for the CDR3: TGTGCCAGCAGTTACTCTCCGGGGGACAGGGACAATCAGCCCCAGCATTTT. Translation gives CASSYSPGDRDNQPQHF.